Here is one T cell receptor beta chain with its context. Its antigen is not identified. V lost 3 bases and J lost 7, with 7 bases in between. CDR1 is SQVTM and CDR2 is ANQGSEA in the germline V gene. CDR3 size: 11 residues. This sample was included in a study of T cells after yellow fever vaccination. General observations from the study: Boosting was followed by the reappearance of most primary-vaccination clones (about 96% CD4, more than 70% CD8).

TCRdb called the 5' RACE reads again in MiXCR, with one record for every CDR3 protein. The table has more than 95,000 distinct CDR3 sequences, about 8.2% seen once. The chain combines TRBV29-1 with TRBJ2-1; D is uncertain. This specimen consisted of CD8+ T cells sorted from PBMCs, obtained on the day of the yellow fever booster vaccination. This sequence was found in a man aged 18 to 30 who received the YFV17D yellow fever vaccine. The DNA for the CDR3 is TGCAGCGTTGACGGGCTGAATGAGCAGTTCTTC. It encodes CSVDGLNEQFF.